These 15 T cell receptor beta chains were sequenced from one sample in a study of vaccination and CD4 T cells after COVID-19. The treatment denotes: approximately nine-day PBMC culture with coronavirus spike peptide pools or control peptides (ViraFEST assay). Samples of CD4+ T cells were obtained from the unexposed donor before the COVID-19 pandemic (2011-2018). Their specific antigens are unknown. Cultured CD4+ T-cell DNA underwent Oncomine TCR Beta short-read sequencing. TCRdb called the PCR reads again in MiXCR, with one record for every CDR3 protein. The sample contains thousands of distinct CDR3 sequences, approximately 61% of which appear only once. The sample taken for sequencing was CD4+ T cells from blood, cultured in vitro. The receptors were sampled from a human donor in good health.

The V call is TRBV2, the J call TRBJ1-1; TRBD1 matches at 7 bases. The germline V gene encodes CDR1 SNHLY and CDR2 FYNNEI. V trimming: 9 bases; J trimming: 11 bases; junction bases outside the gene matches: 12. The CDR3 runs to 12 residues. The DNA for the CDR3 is TGTGCCAGTGGGCGGCAGGGGGGTATGGCTTTCTTT. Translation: CASGRQGGMAFF.

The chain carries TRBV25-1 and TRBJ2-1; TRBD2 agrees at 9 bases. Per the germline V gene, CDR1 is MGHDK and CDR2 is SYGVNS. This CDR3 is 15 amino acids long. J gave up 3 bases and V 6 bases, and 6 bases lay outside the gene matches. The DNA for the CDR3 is TGTGCCAGCAGCAGACTAGCGGAAAACTACAATGAGCAGTTCTTC. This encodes CASSRLAENYNEQFF.

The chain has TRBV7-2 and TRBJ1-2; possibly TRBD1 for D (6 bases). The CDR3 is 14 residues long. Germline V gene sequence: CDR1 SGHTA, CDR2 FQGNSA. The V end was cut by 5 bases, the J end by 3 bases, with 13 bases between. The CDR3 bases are TGTGCCAGCAGCCGGGGGGCTGGGGACTATGGCTACACCTTC. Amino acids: CASSRGAGDYGYTF.

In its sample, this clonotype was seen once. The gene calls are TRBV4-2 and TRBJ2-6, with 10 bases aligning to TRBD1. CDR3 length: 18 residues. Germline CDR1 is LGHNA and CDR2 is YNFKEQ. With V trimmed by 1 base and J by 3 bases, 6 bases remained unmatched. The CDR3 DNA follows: TGTGCCAGCAGCCAAGCAGCGGGACAGGGGAATGGGGCCAACGTCCTGACTTTC. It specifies CASSQAAGQGNGANVLTF.

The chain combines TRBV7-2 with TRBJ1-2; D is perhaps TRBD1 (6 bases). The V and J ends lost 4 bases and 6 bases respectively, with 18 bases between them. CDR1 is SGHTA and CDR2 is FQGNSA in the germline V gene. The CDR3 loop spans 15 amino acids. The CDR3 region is CASSSRPQTGHGYTF. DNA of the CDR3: TGTGCCAGCAGCTCCCGGCCCCAGACAGGACATGGCTACACCTTC.

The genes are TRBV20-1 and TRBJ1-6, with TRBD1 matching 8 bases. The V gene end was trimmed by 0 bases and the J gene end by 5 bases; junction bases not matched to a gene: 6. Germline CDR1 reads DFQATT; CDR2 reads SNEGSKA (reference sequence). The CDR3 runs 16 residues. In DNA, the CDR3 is TGCAGTGCTAGAGAAGAAACAGGGGGAGATAATTCACCCCTCCACTTT. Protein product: CSAREETGGDNSPLHF.

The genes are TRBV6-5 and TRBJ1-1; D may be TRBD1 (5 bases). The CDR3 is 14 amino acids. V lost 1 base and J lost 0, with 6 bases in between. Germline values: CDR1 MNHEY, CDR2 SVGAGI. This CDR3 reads CASSYWGLNTEAFF. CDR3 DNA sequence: TGTGCCAGCAGTTACTGGGGCTTGAACACTGAAGCTTTCTTT.

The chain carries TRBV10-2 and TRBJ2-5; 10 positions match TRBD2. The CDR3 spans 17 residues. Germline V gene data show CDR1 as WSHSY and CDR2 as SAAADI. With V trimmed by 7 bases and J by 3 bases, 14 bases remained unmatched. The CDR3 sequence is CASTPQGLAGEEETQYF. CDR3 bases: TGCGCCAGCACTCCCCAGGGCCTAGCGGGGGAAGAAGAGACCCAGTACTTC.

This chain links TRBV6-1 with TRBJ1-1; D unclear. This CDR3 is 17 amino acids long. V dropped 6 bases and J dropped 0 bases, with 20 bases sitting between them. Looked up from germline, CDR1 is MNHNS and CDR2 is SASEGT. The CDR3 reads CASRPGRMTSMNTEAFF. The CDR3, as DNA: TGTGCCAGCAGGCCCGGGCGAATGACCTCTATGAACACTGAAGCTTTCTTT.

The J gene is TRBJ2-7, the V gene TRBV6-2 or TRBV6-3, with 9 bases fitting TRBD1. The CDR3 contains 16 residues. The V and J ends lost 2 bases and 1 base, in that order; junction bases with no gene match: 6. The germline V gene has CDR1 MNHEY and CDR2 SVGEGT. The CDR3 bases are TGTGCCAGCAGTTACCCACAGGGACAGGGTTCCTACGAGCAGTACTTC. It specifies CASSYPQGQGSYEQYF.

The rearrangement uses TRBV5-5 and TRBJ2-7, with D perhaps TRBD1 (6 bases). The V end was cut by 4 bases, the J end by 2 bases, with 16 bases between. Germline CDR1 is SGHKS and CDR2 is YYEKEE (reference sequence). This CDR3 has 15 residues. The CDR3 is CASSGEQGLAYEQYF. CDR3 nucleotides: TGTGCCAGCAGCGGGGAACAGGGCCTAGCCTACGAGCAGTACTTC.

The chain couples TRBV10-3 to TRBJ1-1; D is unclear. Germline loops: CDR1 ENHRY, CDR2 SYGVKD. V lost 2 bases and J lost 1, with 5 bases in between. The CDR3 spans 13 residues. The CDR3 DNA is TGTGCCATCAGTGAGGGCGGGAACACTGAAGCTTTCTTT. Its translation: CAISEGGNTEAFF.

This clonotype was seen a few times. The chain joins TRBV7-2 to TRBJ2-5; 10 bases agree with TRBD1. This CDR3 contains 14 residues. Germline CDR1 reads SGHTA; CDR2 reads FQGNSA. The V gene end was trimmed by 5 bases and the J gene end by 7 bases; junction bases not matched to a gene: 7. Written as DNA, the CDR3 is TGTGCCAGCAGCACCCCGGGACAGGGGATGACCCAGTACTTC. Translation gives CASSTPGQGMTQYF.

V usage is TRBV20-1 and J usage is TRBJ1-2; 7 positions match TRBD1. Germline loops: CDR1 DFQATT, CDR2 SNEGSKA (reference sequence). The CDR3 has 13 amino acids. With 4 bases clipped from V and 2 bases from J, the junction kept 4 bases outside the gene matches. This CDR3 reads CSATGTDNYGYTF. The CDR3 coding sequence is TGCAGTGCTACCGGGACAGACAACTATGGCTACACCTTC.

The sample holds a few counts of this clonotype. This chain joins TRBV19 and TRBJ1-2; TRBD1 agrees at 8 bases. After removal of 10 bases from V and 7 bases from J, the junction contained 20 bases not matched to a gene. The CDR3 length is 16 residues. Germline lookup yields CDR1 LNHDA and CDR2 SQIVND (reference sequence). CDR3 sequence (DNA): TGTGCCACTCCGGCGGCAGGGGGCTTCCCCCCCCGTGGCTACACCTTC. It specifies CATPAAGGFPPRGYTF.